A selection of T cell receptor beta chains follows, all from one sample in a study of shared clonotypes between healthy human individuals. Profiling relied on immunoSEQ multiplex PCR, and the TCRdb table lists in-frame clones only, not all of them. The sample records 2 million to 3 million clones, over 85% being singletons. The sequenced sample consisted of naive CD4+ T cells from PBMCs. These TCRs come from a man aged 18 to 29 in good health. Some clones in this sample may be carry-over from other donors' samples. Both conserved end residues are part of each CDR3. The order of the fields is V gene, clone size, D gene, J gene, CDR3 protein, CDR3 DNA. The D gene is left open where the match is weak. Clone sizes are given selectively: once, few, many, or a class where the clone is expanded.

V: TRBV5-1; size: once; D: -; J: TRBJ1-3; CDR3: CASSLEFRGSGNTIYF; DNA: TGCGCCAGCAGCTTGGAATTTAGGGGCTCTGGAAACACCATATATTTT
V: TRBV9; size: -; D: TRBD2; J: TRBJ2-7; CDR3: CASSVSGSGYEQYF; DNA: TGTGCCAGCAGCGTGAGCGGGAGTGGGTACGAGCAGTACTTC
V: TRBV5-1; size: -; D: TRBD2; J: TRBJ2-1; CDR3: CASSLGASASGRRTNEQFF; DNA: TGCGCCAGCAGCTTGGGGGCCTCCGCTAGCGGGAGGCGCACCAATGAGCAGTTCTTC
V: TRBV6-1; size: -; D: -; J: TRBJ1-3; CDR3: CASSVSLVYSGNTIYF; DNA: TGTGCCAGCAGTGTATCCCTCGTGTACTCCGGAAACACCATATATTTT
V: TRBV10-3; size: once; D: -; J: TRBJ2-3; CDR3: CAIRDAGPRTDTQYF; DNA: TGTGCCATCAGGGACGCCGGGCCCCGCACAGATACGCAGTATTTT
V: TRBV19; size: few; D: -; J: TRBJ1-1; CDR3: CAAGGALEAFF; DNA: TGTGCCGCAGGTGGAGCACTGGAAGCTTTCTTT
V: TRBV6-5; size: -; D: -; J: TRBJ1-1; CDR3: CASSPPGMANTEAFF; DNA: TGTGCCAGCAGCCCCCCAGGGATGGCGAACACTGAAGCTTTCTTT
V: TRBV15; size: -; D: TRBD2; J: TRBJ2-1; CDR3: CATSRDSSGSVGEQFF; DNA: TGTGCCACCAGCAGAGATTCTAGCGGGAGTGTGGGTGAGCAGTTCTTC
V: TRBV5-1; size: few; D: TRBD1; J: TRBJ2-3; CDR3: CASSSDRITTDTQYF; DNA: TGCGCCAGCAGCTCGGACAGGATTACAACAGATACGCAGTATTTT
V: TRBV7-2; size: -; D: -; J: TRBJ2-7; CDR3: CASSLVVNQGLRYEQYF; DNA: TGTGCCAGCAGCTTAGTAGTCAACCAGGGCCTTCGCTACGAGCAGTACTTC